This is a list of T cell receptor beta chains from one sample in a study of blood T cell repertoires in COVID-19. Method: immunoSEQ multiplex PCR; TCRdb's copy keeps in-frame clones and lacks some. Of about 120,000 clones listed, more than 80% are singletons. Material for sequencing was peripheral blood. The receptors were sampled from a man aged 65 to 79 with active or convalescent COVID-19. The CDR3 runs from the conserved cysteine through the conserved F or W. D genes are given only for firm matches. Not every row has a clone size; where given, it reads once, few, many or a size class.

D gene: .; J gene: TRBJ1-1; V gene: TRBV18; clone size: once; CDR3 DNA: TGTGCCAGCTCATCAGGGTCCGATTTGAACACTGAAGCTTTCTTT; CDR3 protein: CASSSGSDLNTEAFF
D gene: TRBD1; J gene: TRBJ1-5; V gene: TRBV3-1/TRBV3-2; clone size: .; CDR3 DNA: TGTGCCAGCAGCCAAGACCCACAGGGGAATGGCAATCAGCCCCAGCATTTT; CDR3 protein: CASSQDPQGNGNQPQHF
D gene: .; J gene: TRBJ2-3; V gene: TRBV27; clone size: .; CDR3 DNA: TGTGCCAGTCCCCCTAGCGATACGCAGTATTTT; CDR3 protein: CASPPSDTQYF
D gene: .; J gene: TRBJ1-5; V gene: TRBV28; clone size: .; CDR3 DNA: TGTGCCAGCAGTTCACAGGCACAGTATAGCAATCAGCCCCAGCATTTT; CDR3 protein: CASSSQAQYSNQPQHF
D gene: TRBD2; J gene: TRBJ2-1; V gene: TRBV9; clone size: few; CDR3 DNA: TGTGCCAGCAGCGTTGGGACTAGCGGGACGCCAGGTGAGCAGTTCTTC; CDR3 protein: CASSVGTSGTPGEQFF
D gene: TRBD1; J gene: TRBJ1-1; V gene: TRBV12-3/TRBV12-4; clone size: once; CDR3 DNA: TGTGCCAGCAGTTTGGGCAGGGGGGAGGTAGCTTTCTTT; CDR3 protein: CASSLGRGEVAFF
D gene: .; J gene: TRBJ1-6; V gene: TRBV27; clone size: .; CDR3 DNA: TGTGCCAGCAGCGGGAGTGTTAATTCACCCCTCCACTTT; CDR3 protein: CASSGSVNSPLHF
D gene: TRBD1; J gene: TRBJ1-2; V gene: TRBV2; clone size: .; CDR3 DNA: TGTGCCAGCAGCTTCCAACAGGGGGGGTATGGCTACACCTTC; CDR3 protein: CASSFQQGGYGYTF
D gene: TRBD2; J gene: TRBJ2-1; V gene: TRBV24-1; clone size: .; CDR3 DNA: TGTGCCACCAGTGGGATAGCGGGAGGGCACAATGAGCAGTTCTTC; CDR3 protein: CATSGIAGGHNEQFF
D gene: TRBD2; J gene: TRBJ2-1; V gene: TRBV24-1; clone size: .; CDR3 DNA: TGTGCCACCAGTGTAACTAGCGGGACGGATGAGCAGTTCTTC; CDR3 protein: CATSVTSGTDEQFF
D gene: .; J gene: TRBJ1-2; V gene: TRBV4-1; clone size: once; CDR3 DNA: TGCGCCAGCAGCCAAGGAGGGGGGGGTGTGGGTGGCTACACCTTC; CDR3 protein: CASSQGGGGVGGYTF
D gene: .; J gene: TRBJ1-1; V gene: TRBV24-1; clone size: .; CDR3 DNA: TGTGCCACCAGTCAAACAGGGCGGAACACTGAAGCTTTCTTT; CDR3 protein: CATSQTGRNTEAFF
D gene: .; J gene: TRBJ2-7; V gene: TRBV28; clone size: .; CDR3 DNA: TGTGCCAGCAGCACCCCCATGGCATCCTACGAGCAGTACTTC; CDR3 protein: CASSTPMASYEQYF
D gene: TRBD2; J gene: TRBJ2-7; V gene: TRBV11-2; clone size: .; CDR3 DNA: TGTGCCAGCAGCTCTAGCGGGGGGCCCTACGAGCAGTACTTC; CDR3 protein: CASSSSGGPYEQYF
D gene: .; J gene: TRBJ2-4; V gene: TRBV18; clone size: .; CDR3 DNA: TGTGCCAGCTCATCTACCCTAGCTCCGGAACCAATAGCCAAAAACATTCAGTACTTC; CDR3 protein: CASSSTLAPEPIAKNIQYF
D gene: .; J gene: TRBJ1-1; V gene: TRBV19; clone size: .; CDR3 DNA: TGTGCCAGTAGTTCGGGACAGAACACTGAAGCTTTCTTT; CDR3 protein: CASSSGQNTEAFF
D gene: .; J gene: TRBJ2-5; V gene: TRBV2; clone size: .; CDR3 DNA: TGTGCCAGCACTGTTAAGATTCAGGAGACCCAGTACTTC; CDR3 protein: CASTVKIQETQYF